The 25 T cell receptor beta chains below were found in one sample sequenced in a study of cytomegalovirus exposure and HLA in healthy donors. The PCR was carried out with 60 Vbeta primers and 13 Jbeta primers. Here immunoSEQ multiplex PCR was the method, and the copy in TCRdb shows in-frame clones only, minus some. Of 100,000 to 150,000 clones in the sample, around four fifths were seen once. Material for sequencing was PBMCs. These receptors all stem from a woman aged 40 to 55 in good health and CMV-seropositive.

This sequence joins TRBV7-9 and TRBJ2-2; no reliable D call. The length of the CDR3 is 14 residues. Trimming removed 7 bases from V and 1 base from J, with 10 bases in between. CDR1 SEHNR and CDR2 FQNEAQ come from the germline V gene (reference sequence). Here the CDR3 reads CASKRQENTGELFF. CDR3 bases: TGTGCCAGCAAACGTCAGGAGAACACCGGGGAGCTGTTTTTT.

This CDR3 reads CASSLPSLAGVSQNTGELFF. The DNA of the CDR3 is TGCGCCAGCAGCTTGCCCTCCCTAGCGGGAGTATCACAGAACACCGGGGAGCTGTTTTTT. The chain joins TRBV5-1 to TRBJ2-2; TRBD2 matches 10 bases. The V gene end was trimmed by 1 base and the J gene end by 1 base; junction bases not matched to a gene: 13. The germline V gene encodes CDR1 SGHRS and CDR2 YFSETQ. The CDR3 runs to 20 residues. Based on the CDR3 plus reference TRBV5-1 and TRBJ2-2, the full variable domain is KAGVTQTPRYLIKTRGQQVTLSCSPISGHRSVSWYQQTPGQGLQFLFEYFSETQRNKGNFPGRFSGRQFSNSRSEMNVSTLELGDSALYLCASSLPSLAGVSQNTGELFFGEGSRLTVL.

The chain links TRBV29-1 to TRBJ1-3; 9 positions match TRBD1. The germline V gene encodes CDR1 SQVTM and CDR2 ANQGSEA. Trimming cost V 4 bases and J 3 bases; bases outside gene matches: 4. The CDR3 extends over 14 amino acids. CDR3 protein: CSVAKDRGGNTIYF. CDR3 coding DNA: TGCAGCGTTGCCAAGGACAGGGGTGGAAACACCATATATTTT. Looking up the rest from reference TRBV29-1 and TRBJ1-3 gives the full variable domain: SAVISQKPSRDICQRGTSLTIQCQVDSQVTMMFWYRQQPGQSLTLIATANQGSEATYESGFVIDKFPISRPNLTFSTLTVSNMSPEDSSIYLCSVAKDRGGNTIYFGEGSWLTVV.

This clone was seen a handful of times. V is TRBV10-3 and J is TRBJ2-3; a weak D match, TRBD1 (5 bases). The V end was cut by 4 bases, the J end by 1 base, with 15 bases between. The germline V gene has CDR1 ENHRY and CDR2 SYGVKD. This CDR3 has 16 residues. This CDR3 reads CAISGTGISGTDTQYF. The DNA of the CDR3 is TGTGCCATCAGTGGTACAGGCATCTCTGGCACAGATACGCAGTATTTT.

This chain connects TRBV4-1 to TRBJ2-1, with 9 bases that match TRBD2. The germline CDR1 and CDR2 sequences are MGHRA and YSYEKL. V dropped 4 bases and J dropped 7; count of bases not matched to a gene: 8. The CDR3 is 15 residues long. The CDR3 is CASSLLGLALNEQFF. The DNA of the CDR3 is TGCGCCAGCAGCCTCCTCGGACTAGCGCTGAATGAGCAGTTCTTC.

Remarks on this clone: Other DNA variants within this sample encode the same CDR3. CDR3 nucleotide sequence: TGTGCCTGGAGTGTACGGGGAGAGACCCAGTACTTC. It translates to CAWSVRGETQYF. This rearrangement joins TRBV30 to TRBJ2-5; perhaps TRBD2 as D (5 bases). The germline CDR1 and CDR2 sequences are GTSNPN and SVGIG (reference sequence). V was pared by 0 bases and J by 4 bases, with 6 bases between. This CDR3 has 12 residues.

This sequence joins TRBV19 and TRBJ1-1, with a tentative D call TRBD1 (5 bases). This CDR3 spans 12 amino acids. CDR1 is LNHDA, CDR2 SQIVND, per germline (reference sequence). Trimming took 6 bases from V and 4 from J, leaving 9 bases between them. The CDR3 coding sequence is TGTGCCAGTAGCGGCGGGACCACTGAAGCTTTCTTT. This encodes CASSGGTTEAFF.

The CDR3 DNA reads TGTGCCAGCAGCGTAGCCGCAGGTTATTCCACTGAAGCTTTCTTT. As protein: CASSVAAGYSTEAFF. The chain carries TRBV9 and TRBJ1-1; D remains unclear. Deletions cut 0 bases from V and 4 bases from J, with 13 bases between. The length of the CDR3 is 15 residues. Germline V lookup: CDR1 SGDLS, CDR2 YYNGEE.

The CDR3 is CASSFERLAGAGVSYEQYF. The CDR3 nucleotides read TGTGCCAGCAGCTTTGAAAGACTAGCGGGGGCTGGTGTTTCCTACGAGCAGTACTTC. This sequence joins TRBV11-2 and TRBJ2-7; TRBD2 aligns across 12 bases. CDR1 and CDR2 (germline): SGHAT, FQNNGV. V dropped 3 bases and J dropped 1; count of bases not matched to a gene: 13. This CDR3 region has 19 residues.

The rearrangement joins TRBV6-1 to TRBJ2-7; TRBD1 matches 8 bases. J lost 2 bases, V lost 10 bases, and 7 bases had no gene match. Germline V gene lookup returns CDR1 MNHNS and CDR2 SASEGT. CDR3 size: 13 residues. The CDR3: CATSQGETYEQYF. The CDR3 DNA reads TGTGCCACTTCACAGGGGGAGACCTACGAGCAGTACTTC.

The chain employs TRBV5-1 and TRBJ2-7, with 10 bases lining up with TRBD2. CDR3 length: 14 residues. Germline lookup yields CDR1 SGHRS and CDR2 YFSETQ. Trimming removed 7 bases from V and 2 bases from J; junction bases left unmatched: 6. CDR3 coding DNA: TGCGCCAGCGCCCCCCTAGCGGGGGCCTACGAGCAGTACTTC. It yields the protein CASAPLAGAYEQYF. The full variable domain, in which reference TRBV5-1 and TRBJ2-7 provide the parts outside the CDR3, is KAGVTQTPRYLIKTRGQQVTLSCSPISGHRSVSWYQQTPGQGLQFLFEYFSETQRNKGNFPGRFSGRQFSNSRSEMNVSTLELGDSALYLCASAPLAGAYEQYFGPGTRLTVT.

CDR3 nucleotides: TGTGCCAGTAGCGCCGACAGGGAGATCCCCTACGAGCAGTACTTC. It specifies CASSADREIPYEQYF. The chain carries TRBV19 and TRBJ2-7; 7 nucleotides line up with TRBD1. Germline lookup yields CDR1 LNHDA and CDR2 SQIVND (reference sequence). J was trimmed by 2 bases and V by 6 bases; bases with no gene match: 10. The length of the CDR3 is 15 residues. Looking up the rest from reference TRBV19 and TRBJ2-7 gives the full variable domain: DGGITQSPKYLFRKEGQNVTLSCEQNLNHDAMYWYRQDPGQGLRLIYYSQIVNDFQKGDIAEGYSVSREKKESFPLTVTSAQKNPTAFYLCASSADREIPYEQYFGPGTRLTVT.

The chain uses TRBV6-1 and TRBJ1-2, with D unclear. The germline CDR1 and CDR2 sequences are MNHNS and SASEGT. V lost 5 bases, J lost 6 bases, and 13 bases lay in between. CDR3 size: 13 residues. CDR3 coding DNA: TGTGCCAGCAGTACCCCCCGGCGGCATGGCTACACCTTC. Translated: CASSTPRRHGYTF.

Details on this clone: Germline is not matched at one junction end, which may reflect a read error. CDR3 DNA sequence: TGTTCCAGCAGCTTAGGTCAGGGGATAGTTGCGACCCAGTACTTC. Translation gives CSSSLGQGIVATQYF. This chain uses TRBV7-9 with TRBJ2-5; a weak D match, TRBD1 (6 bases). This CDR3 region has 15 residues. The germline CDR1 and CDR2 sequences are SEHNR and FQNEAQ (reference sequence).

The chain combines TRBV15 with TRBJ2-1; no reliable D call. This CDR3 has 14 residues. V shed 2 bases and J shed 9 bases, with 14 bases lying between them. The germline V gene encodes CDR1 LNHNV and CDR2 YYDKDF (reference sequence). CDR3 in amino acids: CATSRQAPGGEQFF. The CDR3 coding sequence is TGTGCCACCAGCAGACAGGCGCCAGGTGGTGAGCAGTTCTTC.

The CDR3: CASSPNSPSGNNREQFF. Here the CDR3 DNA reads TGTGCCAGCTCACCAAACTCGCCTAGCGGGAATAATCGCGAGCAGTTCTTC. This rearrangement joins TRBV18 to TRBJ2-1; TRBD2 agrees at 9 bases. V dropped 2 bases and J dropped 10; count of bases not matched to a gene: 15. Germline values: CDR1 KGHSH, CDR2 LQKENI. The CDR3 runs to 17 residues.

The chain uses TRBV29-1 and TRBJ2-1, with a possible D match to TRBD2 (5 bases). CDR1 is SQVTM and CDR2 is ANQGSEA in the germline V gene. CDR3 size: 14 residues. The CDR3 DNA reads TGCGCCGGGAAAGCGGCCGACTCCTACAATGAGCAGTTCTTC. Residues: CAGKAADSYNEQFF.

This clone was seen only once. The V call is TRBV19, the J call TRBJ1-3, with 11 bases that match TRBD1. V was clipped by 4 bases and J by 0 bases; unmatched bases: 8. Looked up from germline, CDR1 is LNHDA and CDR2 is SQIVND (reference sequence). This CDR3 spans 18 amino acids. The CDR3 loop is CASSTGTGGTHSGNTIYF. The CDR3 bases are TGTGCCAGTAGTACCGGGACAGGGGGGACCCACTCTGGAAACACCATATATTTT.

The gene calls are TRBV9 and TRBJ2-3; 7 bases agree with TRBD2. V shed 1 base and J 1 base; nucleotides not matched to a gene: 3. The germline CDR1 and CDR2 sequences are SGDLS and YYNGEE. This CDR3 has 15 residues. CDR3 DNA: TGTGCCAGCAGCGTACGCGGGGGTGGCACAGATACGCAGTATTTT. Its protein is CASSVRGGGTDTQYF.

The chain recombines TRBV7-9 with TRBJ1-3; no firm D call. The CDR3 is made up of 13 amino acids. From germline, CDR1 is SEHNR and CDR2 FQNEAQ (reference sequence). CDR3 sequence (DNA): TGTGCGACCAGCTCGGGCTCTGGAAACACCATATATTTT. Translated, it gives CATSSGSGNTIYF.

The chain carries TRBV5-6 and TRBJ2-5, with 8 positions matching TRBD2. Germline CDR1 reads SGHDT; CDR2 reads YYEEEE. V gave up 4 bases and J gave up 2 bases; unmatched junction bases: 10. This CDR3 contains 16 residues. CDR3 sequence: CASSATGTRSQETQYF. The CDR3 DNA reads TGTGCCAGCAGCGCTACGGGGACTAGAAGTCAAGAGACCCAGTACTTC. The entire variable domain, with the rest obtained from reference TRBV5-6 and TRBJ2-5, is as follows: DAGVTQSPTHLIKTRGQQVTLRCSPKSGHDTVSWYQQALGQGPQFIFQYYEEEERQRGNFPDRFSGHQFPNYSSELNVNALLLGDSALYLCASSATGTRSQETQYFGPGTRLLVL.

This chain joins TRBV5-6 and TRBJ2-3; 7 nucleotides match TRBD1. Germline CDR1 SGHDT, CDR2 YYEEEE. This CDR3 comprises 16 residues. Trimming at V came to 2 bases and at J to 3 bases, leaving 9 bases not matched to a gene. The CDR3 sequence is CASSLGNRGATDTQYF. DNA of the CDR3: TGTGCCAGCAGCTTAGGGAACAGGGGAGCGACAGATACGCAGTATTTT.

This clone was detected once. The chain joins TRBV6-5 to TRBJ2-3, with D hard to call. The CDR3 extends over 14 amino acids. The germline V gene has CDR1 MNHEY and CDR2 SVGAGI. The germline V and J ends were trimmed by 0 bases and 1 base, with 5 bases remaining between them. The CDR3 coding sequence is TGTGCCAGCAGTTACTCCGCAGGCACAGATACGCAGTATTTT. This codes for CASSYSAGTDTQYF.

The chain is built from TRBV15 and TRBJ1-5, with a possible D match to TRBD1 (5 bases). V lost 0 bases and J lost 0, with 15 bases in between. The CDR3 is made up of 18 amino acids. From germline, CDR1 is LNHNV and CDR2 YYDKDF (reference sequence). Written as DNA, the CDR3 is TGTGCCACCAGCAGAGAAAGGTCCGGGAGGGGTAGCAATCAGCCCCAGCATTTT. Its translation: CATSRERSGRGSNQPQHF.

The V and J genes are TRBV6-5 and TRBJ1-1; 7 nucleotides align to TRBD1. The CDR3 spans 13 residues. V gave up 6 bases and J gave up 3 bases; unmatched junction bases: 4. Germline V gene sequence: CDR1 MNHEY, CDR2 SVGAGI. The CDR3 region has the DNA TGTGCCAGCAGACCGACAGGGTACACTGAAGCTTTCTTT. Translated: CASRPTGYTEAFF.